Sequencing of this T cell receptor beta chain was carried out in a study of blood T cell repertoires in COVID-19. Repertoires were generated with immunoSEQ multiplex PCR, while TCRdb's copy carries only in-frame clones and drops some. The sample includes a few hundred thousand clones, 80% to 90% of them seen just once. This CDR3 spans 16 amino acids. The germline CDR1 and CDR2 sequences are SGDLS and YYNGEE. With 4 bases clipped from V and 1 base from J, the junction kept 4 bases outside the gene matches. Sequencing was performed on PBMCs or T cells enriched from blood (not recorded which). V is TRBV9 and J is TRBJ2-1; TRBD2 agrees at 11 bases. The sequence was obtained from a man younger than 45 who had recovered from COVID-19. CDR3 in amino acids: CASSPRLAGSYNEQFF. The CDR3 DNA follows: TGTGCCAGCAGCCCCAGACTAGCGGGGTCCTACAATGAGCAGTTCTTC.